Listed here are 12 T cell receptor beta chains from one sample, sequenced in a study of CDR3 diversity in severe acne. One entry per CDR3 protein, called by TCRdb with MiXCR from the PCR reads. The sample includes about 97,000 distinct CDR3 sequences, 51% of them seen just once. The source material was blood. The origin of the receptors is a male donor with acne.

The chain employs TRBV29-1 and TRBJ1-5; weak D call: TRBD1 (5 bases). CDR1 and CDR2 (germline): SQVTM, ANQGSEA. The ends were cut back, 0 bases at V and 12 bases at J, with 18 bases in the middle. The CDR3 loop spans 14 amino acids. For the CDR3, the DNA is TGCAGCGTTGAAGACGCAGGGTCCGAGAGTGTCCAGCATTTT. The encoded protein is CSVEDAGSESVQHF.

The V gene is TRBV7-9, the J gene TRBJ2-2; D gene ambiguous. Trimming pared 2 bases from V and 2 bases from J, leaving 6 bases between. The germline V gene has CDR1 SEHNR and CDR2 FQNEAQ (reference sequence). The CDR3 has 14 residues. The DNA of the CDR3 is TGTGCCAGCAGCTTATACGGTAACACCGGGGAGCTGTTTTTT. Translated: CASSLYGNTGELFF.

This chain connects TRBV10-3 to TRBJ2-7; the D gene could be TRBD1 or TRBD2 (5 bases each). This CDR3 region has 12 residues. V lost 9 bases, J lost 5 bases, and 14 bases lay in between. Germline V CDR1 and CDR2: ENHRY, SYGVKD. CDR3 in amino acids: CAISFEGNEQYF. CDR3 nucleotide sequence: TGTGCCATATCCTTTGAGGGGAACGAGCAGTACTTC.

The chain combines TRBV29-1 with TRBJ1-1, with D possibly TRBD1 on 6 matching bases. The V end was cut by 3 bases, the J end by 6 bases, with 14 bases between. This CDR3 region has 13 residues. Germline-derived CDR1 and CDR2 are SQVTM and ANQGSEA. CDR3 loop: CSVELGGNAEAFF. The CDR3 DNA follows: TGCAGCGTTGAGTTAGGGGGTAATGCTGAAGCTTTCTTT.

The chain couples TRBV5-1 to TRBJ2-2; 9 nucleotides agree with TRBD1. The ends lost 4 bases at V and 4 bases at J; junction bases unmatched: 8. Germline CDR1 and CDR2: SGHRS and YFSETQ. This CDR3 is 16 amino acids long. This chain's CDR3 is CASSKDRTGATGELFF. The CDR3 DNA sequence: TGCGCCAGCAGCAAAGACCGGACAGGGGCCACCGGGGAGCTGTTTTTT.

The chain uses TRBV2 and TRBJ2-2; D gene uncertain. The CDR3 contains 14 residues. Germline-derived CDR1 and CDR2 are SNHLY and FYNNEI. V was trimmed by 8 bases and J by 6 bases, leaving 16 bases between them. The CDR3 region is CASHKTLSAGELFF. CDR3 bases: TGTGCCAGCCACAAGACCTTATCCGCCGGGGAGCTGTTTTTT.

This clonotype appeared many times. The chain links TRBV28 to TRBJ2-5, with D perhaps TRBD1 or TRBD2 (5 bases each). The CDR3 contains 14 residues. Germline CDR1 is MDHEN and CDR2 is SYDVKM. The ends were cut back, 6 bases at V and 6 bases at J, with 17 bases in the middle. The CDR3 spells CASSQAGAYKTQYF. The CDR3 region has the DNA TGTGCCAGCAGCCAAGCCGGGGCTTACAAGACCCAGTACTTC.

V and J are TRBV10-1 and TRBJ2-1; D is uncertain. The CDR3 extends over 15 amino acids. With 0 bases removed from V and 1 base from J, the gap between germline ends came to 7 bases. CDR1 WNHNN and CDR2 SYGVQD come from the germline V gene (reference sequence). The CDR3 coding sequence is TGCGCCAGCAGTGAGTCTATGGGTTCCTACAATGAGCAGTTCTTC. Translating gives CASSESMGSYNEQFF.

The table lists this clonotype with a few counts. The CDR3 sequence: CASSNRGPNQPQHF. DNA of the CDR3: TGTGCCAGCAGTAACAGGGGTCCCAATCAGCCCCAGCATTTT. The genes are TRBV25-1 and TRBJ1-5; 7 bases are shared with TRBD1. CDR1 MGHDK and CDR2 SYGVNS come from the germline V gene. The junction had 4 bases not matched to a gene; V was cut back by 5 bases and J by 3 bases. This CDR3 is 14 amino acids long.

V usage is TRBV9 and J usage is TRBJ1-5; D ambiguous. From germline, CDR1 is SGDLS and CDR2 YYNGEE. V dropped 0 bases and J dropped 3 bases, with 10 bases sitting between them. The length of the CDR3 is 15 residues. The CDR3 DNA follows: TGTGCCAGCAGCGTAGGATGGCAGAACAATCAGCCCCAGCATTTT. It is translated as CASSVGWQNNQPQHF.

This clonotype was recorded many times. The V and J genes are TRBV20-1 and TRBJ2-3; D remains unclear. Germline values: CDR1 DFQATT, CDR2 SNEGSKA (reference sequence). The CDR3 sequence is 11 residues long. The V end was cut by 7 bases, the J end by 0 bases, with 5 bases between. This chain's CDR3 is CSGPSTDTQYF. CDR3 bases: TGCAGTGGTCCTAGCACAGATACGCAGTATTTT.

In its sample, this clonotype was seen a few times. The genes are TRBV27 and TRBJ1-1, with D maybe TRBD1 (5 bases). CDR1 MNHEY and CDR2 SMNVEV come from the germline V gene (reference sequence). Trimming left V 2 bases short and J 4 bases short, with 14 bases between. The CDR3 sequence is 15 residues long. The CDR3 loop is CASSLRGDLGTEAFF. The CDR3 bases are TGTGCCAGCAGTTTAAGAGGGGATCTCGGCACTGAAGCTTTCTTT.